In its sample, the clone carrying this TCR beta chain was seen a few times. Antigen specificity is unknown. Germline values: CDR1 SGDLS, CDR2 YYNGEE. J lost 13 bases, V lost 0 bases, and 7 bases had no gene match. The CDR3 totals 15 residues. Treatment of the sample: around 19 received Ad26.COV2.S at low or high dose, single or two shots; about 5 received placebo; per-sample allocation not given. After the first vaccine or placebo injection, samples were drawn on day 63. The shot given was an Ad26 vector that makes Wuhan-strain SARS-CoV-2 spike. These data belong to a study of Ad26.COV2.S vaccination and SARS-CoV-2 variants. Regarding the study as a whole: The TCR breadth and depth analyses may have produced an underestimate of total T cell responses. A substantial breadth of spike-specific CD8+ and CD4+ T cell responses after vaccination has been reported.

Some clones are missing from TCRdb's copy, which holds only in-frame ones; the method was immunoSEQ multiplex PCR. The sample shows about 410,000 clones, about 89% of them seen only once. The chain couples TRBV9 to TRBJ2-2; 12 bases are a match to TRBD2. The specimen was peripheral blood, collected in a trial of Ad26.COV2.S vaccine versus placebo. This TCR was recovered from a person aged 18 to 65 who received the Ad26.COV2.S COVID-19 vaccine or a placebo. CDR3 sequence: CASSVGLAGAGGLFF. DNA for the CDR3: TGTGCCAGCAGCGTAGGACTAGCGGGAGCGGGCGGGCTGTTTTTT.